This T cell receptor (beta chain) was captured by sequencing in a study of tumor-infiltrating lymphocytes in primary liver carcinoma. Researchers generated TCR beta cDNA from 500 ng of total RNA, relying on a constant-region primer. Three-round nested multiplex PCR performed with slightly modified ARM-PCR produced the TCR beta libraries. Use of TRBV1-TRBV30 forward primers with a C-beta reverse primer characterized the first two PCR rounds, which lasted about 9 cycles each. Each CDR3 protein is one row after TCRdb ran MiXCR on the multiplex PCR reads. The sample has approximately 47,000 distinct CDR3 sequences, 70% to 75% seen once; the top ten hold about a quarter. This clonotype has only one observation. One end of the junction varies from germline; a read error may be responsible. The approximately 20-31 mg bulk tissue piece was not sorted before simultaneous RNA and DNA extraction. CDR1 and CDR2 from the germline V gene are SEHNR and FQNEAQ (reference sequence). CDR3 length equals 13 residues.

V is TRBV7-9 and J is TRBJ2-5; D is ambiguous. This TCR derives from a man between 40 and 49 years old with primary liver carcinoma and hepatitis B virus infection. The sample taken for sequencing was liver tumor tissue from sampling region 3. Regarding subset: tumor region T3, left-lateral pole. CDR3 loop: CASNLNMQETQYF. The CDR3 nucleotides read TGTGCCAGCAACTTAAATATGCAAGAGACCCAGTACTTC. The full variable domain, in which reference TRBV7-9 and TRBJ2-5 provide the parts outside the CDR3, is DTGVSQNPRHKITKRGQNVTFRCDPISEHNRLYWYRQTLGQGPEFLTYFQNEAQLEKSRLLSDRFSAERPKGSFSTLEIQRTEQGDSAMYLCASNLNMQETQYFGPGTRLLVL.